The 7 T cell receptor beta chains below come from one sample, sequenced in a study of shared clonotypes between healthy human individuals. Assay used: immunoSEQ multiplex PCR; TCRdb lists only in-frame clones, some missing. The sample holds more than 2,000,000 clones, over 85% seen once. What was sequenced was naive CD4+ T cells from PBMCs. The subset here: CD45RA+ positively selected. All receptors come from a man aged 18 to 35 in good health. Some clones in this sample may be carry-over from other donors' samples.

The CDR3 sequence: CASSFGTSGTQYF. The CDR3, as DNA: TGTGCCAGCAGCTTCGGGACTAGCGGGACTCAGTATTTT. The chain couples TRBV5-4 to TRBJ2-3; 13 bases align to TRBD2. The CDR3 is 13 residues long. Germline V gene lookup returns CDR1 SGHNT and CDR2 YYREEE (reference sequence). J was trimmed by 12 bases and V by 2 bases; bases with no gene match: 3.

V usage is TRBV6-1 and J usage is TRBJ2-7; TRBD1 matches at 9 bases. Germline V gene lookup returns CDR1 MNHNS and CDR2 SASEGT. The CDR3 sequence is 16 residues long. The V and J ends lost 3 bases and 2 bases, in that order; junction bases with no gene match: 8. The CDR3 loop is CASSDVRDRATYEQYF. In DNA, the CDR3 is TGTGCCAGCAGTGACGTCCGGGACAGGGCCACCTACGAGCAGTACTTC.

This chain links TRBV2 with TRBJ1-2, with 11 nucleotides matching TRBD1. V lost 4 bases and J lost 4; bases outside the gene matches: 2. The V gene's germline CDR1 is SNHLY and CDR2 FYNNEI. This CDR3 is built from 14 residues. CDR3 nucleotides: TGTGCCAGCAGTGGGGACAGGGGGACCTATGGCTACACCTTC. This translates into CASSGDRGTYGYTF.

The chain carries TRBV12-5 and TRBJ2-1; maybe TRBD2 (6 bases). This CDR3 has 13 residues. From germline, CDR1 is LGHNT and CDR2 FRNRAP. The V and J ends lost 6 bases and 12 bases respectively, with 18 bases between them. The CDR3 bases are TGTGCTAGTGGCAGAGGGGAGGACTCGTCGCAGTTCTTC. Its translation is CASGRGEDSSQFF.

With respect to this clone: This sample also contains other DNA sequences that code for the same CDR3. Written as DNA, the CDR3 is TGTGCCAGCAGTCTGAGCACTGAAGCTTTCTTT. Encoded protein: CASSLSTEAFF. The genes are TRBV28 and TRBJ1-1, with unresolved D. Trimming shortened V by 5 bases and J by 4 bases, and 5 bases separated the two germline ends. The V gene's germline CDR1 is MDHEN and CDR2 SYDVKM. This CDR3 is built from 11 residues.

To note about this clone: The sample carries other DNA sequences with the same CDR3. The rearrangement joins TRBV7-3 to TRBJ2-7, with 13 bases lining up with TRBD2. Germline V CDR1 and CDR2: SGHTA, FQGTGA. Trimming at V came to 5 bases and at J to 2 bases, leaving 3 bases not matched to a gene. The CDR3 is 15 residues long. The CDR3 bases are TGTGCCAGCAGCCTAGGGACTAGCGGGACCTACGAGCAGTACTTC. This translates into CASSLGTSGTYEQYF. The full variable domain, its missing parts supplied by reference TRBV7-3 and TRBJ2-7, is GAGVSQTPSNKVTEKGKYVELRCDPISGHTALYWYRQSLGQGPEFLIYFQGTGAADDSGLPNDRFFAVRPEGSVSTLKIQRTERGDSAVYLCASSLGTSGTYEQYFGPGTRLTVT.

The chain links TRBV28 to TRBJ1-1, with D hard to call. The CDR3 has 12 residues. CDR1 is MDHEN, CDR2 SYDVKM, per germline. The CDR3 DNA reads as TGTGGCTCGCAGTCTGTGAACACTGAAGCTTTCTTT. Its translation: CGSQSVNTEAFF.